This T cell receptor (beta chain) was obtained from a study of blood T cells in healthy people across ages. The CDR3 extends over 15 amino acids. The germline gives CDR1 DFQATT, CDR2 SNEGSKA (reference sequence). Trimming left V 5 bases short and J 1 base short, with 17 bases between. PCR was performed a second time for about 7 to 11 cycles using a sample-barcoded 5' primer and a J-beta primer mix. TCRdb reanalysed the 5' RACE reads using MiXCR and keeps one entry per CDR3 protein. The profile covers almost 800,000 distinct CDR3 sequences, with more than 45% appearing a single time and around 20% taken by the ten largest.

Sequences were obtained from blood. This rearrangement joins TRBV20-1 to TRBJ1-1, with D perhaps TRBD1 (5 bases). This clonotype was obtained from a man aged 25-45 years in good health. The CDR3 bases are TGCAGTGCTCCTATAACGGGACGCCGGAACACTGAAGCTTTCTTT. Translation: CSAPITGRRNTEAFF.